This is a list of T cell receptor beta chains from one sample in a study of T cell responses to AZD1222 COVID-19 vaccine. Some clones are missing from TCRdb's copy, which holds only in-frame ones; the method was immunoSEQ multiplex PCR. The sample lists about 150,000 clones, roughly nine tenths occurring once. Sequencing used peripheral blood, obtained on day 0 of AZD1222 vaccination. The source is an adult in good health. Each CDR3 is given with its conserved first and last residue. The order of the fields is V gene, clone size, D gene, J gene, CDR3 length, CDR3 DNA, CDR3 protein. D genes are given only for firm matches. Clone sizes are given selectively: once, few, many, or a class where the clone is expanded.

TRBV5-1	NA	NA	TRBJ1-1	15	TGCGCCAGCAGCTTGTTTACGGGCCGGGACACTGAAGCTTTCTTT	CASSLFTGRDTEAFF
TRBV2	NA	TRBD2	TRBJ2-7	14	TGTGCCAGCAGTGTGGGACTAGCGGCCTACGAGCAGTACTTC	CASSVGLAAYEQYF
TRBV7-2	NA	TRBD1	TRBJ2-7	15	TGTGCCAGCAGCTTAAGAGGACAGGGGTTCTACGAGCAGTACTTC	CASSLRGQGFYEQYF
TRBV5-1	NA	NA	TRBJ2-1	17	TGCGCCAGCAGCTTGTCGTCTTCCACCTATGTTTACAATGAGCAGTTCTTC	CASSLSSSTYVYNEQFF
TRBV12-3/TRBV12-4	NA	TRBD2	TRBJ2-1	13	TGTGCCAGCAGGACTAGCGGGAGACATGAGCAGTTCTTC	CASRTSGRHEQFF
TRBV6-5	NA	TRBD1	TRBJ1-6	15	TGTGCCAGCAGTTACCAAAGACAGGGGGGTGGGTCCCTCCACTTT	CASSYQRQGGGSLHF
TRBV4-1	NA	NA	TRBJ2-3	13	TGCGCCAGCAGCCAAACGATGCGGGATACGCAGTATTTT	CASSQTMRDTQYF
TRBV28	NA	NA	TRBJ2-6	16	TGTGCCAGCAGCCCCGGACATCAATCTGGGGCCAACGTCCTGACTTTC	CASSPGHQSGANVLTF
TRBV7-3	NA	TRBD1	TRBJ1-1	14	TGTGCCAGCAGTCATACAGGGGGGAACACTGAAGCTTTCTTT	CASSHTGGNTEAFF
TRBV24-1	NA	TRBD2	TRBJ2-3	14	TGTGCCACCCGGACTAGCGGATCCACAGATACGCAGTATTTT	CATRTSGSTDTQYF
TRBV28	once	NA	TRBJ2-7	15	TGTGCCAGCCACCACGGAGGGGACGGACAATACGAGCAGTACTTC	CASHHGGDGQYEQYF
TRBV7-3	NA	NA	TRBJ1-1	13	TGTGCCAGCAGCTCGACAGAATTCACTGAAGCTTTCTTT	CASSSTEFTEAFF
TRBV28	NA	TRBD1	TRBJ2-7	16	TGTGCCAGCAGTTTCTGGAAAACAGGGGTTCCCTACGAGCAGTACTTC	CASSFWKTGVPYEQYF
TRBV3-1/TRBV3-2	once	NA	TRBJ2-3	13	TGTGCCAGCAGCCCCCAGAATACAGATACGCAGTATTTT	CASSPQNTDTQYF
TRBV19	NA	TRBD1	TRBJ2-7	16	TGTGCCAGTACCAGGACAGGGGGTTCTCGGACCTACGAGCAGTACTTC	CASTRTGGSRTYEQYF
TRBV5-4	NA	NA	TRBJ1-2	13	TGTGCCACCCACGAAGGGATAAACTATGGCTACACCTTC	CATHEGINYGYTF
TRBV5-1	NA	NA	TRBJ2-5	16	TGCGCCAGCAGCTTGGAGGGCCTAGCTCTTTCAGAGACCCAGTACTTC	CASSLEGLALSETQYF
TRBV5-4	NA	NA	TRBJ2-3	15	TGTGCCAGCACCCAGGATAGCGAAAGCACAGATACGCAGTATTTT	CASTQDSESTDTQYF
TRBV21-1	NA	NA	TRBJ2-7	18	TGTGCCAGCAGCATCGCGGGACTAGCGGGAGAGTGGATATCGGAGCAGTACTTC	CASSIAGLAGEWISEQYF
TRBV24-1	NA	TRBD2	TRBJ2-3	15	TGTGCCACCAGTGATCCCGGGACTAGTCCAGATACGCAGTATTTT	CATSDPGTSPDTQYF
TRBV4-2	NA	TRBD1	TRBJ2-7	16	TGTGCCAGCAGCTCAGAAGGACAGGAACACTCGGACGAGCAGTACTTC	CASSSEGQEHSDEQYF
TRBV14	NA	NA	TRBJ1-1	13	TGTGCCAGCAGCCAGACCAGGGACACTGAAGCTTTCTTT	CASSQTRDTEAFF
TRBV28	NA	TRBD2	TRBJ2-7	14	TGTGCCAGCATGCACTCGGGGGGGCCGAACGAGCAGTACTTC	CASMHSGGPNEQYF
TRBV28	NA	TRBD1	TRBJ1-1	16	TGTGCCAGCAGTTTCCGTCTGGGACAGGGTAGTACTGAAGCTTTCTTT	CASSFRLGQGSTEAFF
TRBV2	NA	TRBD1	TRBJ1-5	17	TGTGCCAGCAGTGCGGACAGGGGGCCCAAAGGCAATCAGCCCCAGCATTTT	CASSADRGPKGNQPQHF
TRBV27	NA	TRBD1	TRBJ2-7	14	TGTGCCAGCAGTTTACGACAGGGGATTGGCGAGCAGTACTTC	CASSLRQGIGEQYF
TRBV18	NA	NA	TRBJ1-6	13	TGTGCCAGCTCACCAGGCTTGGATTCACCCCTCCACTTT	CASSPGLDSPLHF
TRBV5-4	NA	TRBD1	TRBJ1-2	16	TGTGCCAGCAGCTTGGCCGGGGGACAGGGGGCAGGTGGCTACACCTTC	CASSLAGGQGAGGYTF
TRBV18	NA	NA	TRBJ1-2	16	TGTGCCAGCTCACCACAGGGTGGAGCAGCAAATTATGGCTACACCTTC	CASSPQGGAANYGYTF
TRBV18	NA	NA	TRBJ2-7	14	TGTGCCAGCCAGGGGGACTATACTACCTACGAGCAGTACTTC	CASQGDYTTYEQYF
TRBV20-1	NA	NA	TRBJ2-7	11	TGCAGTGCCTTGCTAGGCTACGAGCAGTACTTC	CSALLGYEQYF
TRBV6-1	NA	TRBD1	TRBJ2-5	15	TGTGCCAGCAGTTCCGGGACAGGGGGCTCGGAGACCCAGTACTTC	CASSSGTGGSETQYF
TRBV11-3	NA	NA	TRBJ2-7	16	TGTGCCAGCAGCCCTGGTCCCGTTTTACAGGGCGGCGAGCAGTACTTC	CASSPGPVLQGGEQYF
TRBV7-3	NA	TRBD2	TRBJ2-1	15	TGTGCCAGCAGCTCTACTAGCGGAACCTACAATGAGCAGTTCTTC	CASSSTSGTYNEQFF
TRBV5-1	NA	NA	TRBJ2-3	13	TGCGCCAGCAGCTCCACCCTCACAGATACGCAGTATTTT	CASSSTLTDTQYF
TRBV4-3	once	NA	TRBJ2-2	15	TGCGCCAGCAGCCTGCGTAGAGGGTACACCGGGGAGCTGTTTTTT	CASSLRRGYTGELFF